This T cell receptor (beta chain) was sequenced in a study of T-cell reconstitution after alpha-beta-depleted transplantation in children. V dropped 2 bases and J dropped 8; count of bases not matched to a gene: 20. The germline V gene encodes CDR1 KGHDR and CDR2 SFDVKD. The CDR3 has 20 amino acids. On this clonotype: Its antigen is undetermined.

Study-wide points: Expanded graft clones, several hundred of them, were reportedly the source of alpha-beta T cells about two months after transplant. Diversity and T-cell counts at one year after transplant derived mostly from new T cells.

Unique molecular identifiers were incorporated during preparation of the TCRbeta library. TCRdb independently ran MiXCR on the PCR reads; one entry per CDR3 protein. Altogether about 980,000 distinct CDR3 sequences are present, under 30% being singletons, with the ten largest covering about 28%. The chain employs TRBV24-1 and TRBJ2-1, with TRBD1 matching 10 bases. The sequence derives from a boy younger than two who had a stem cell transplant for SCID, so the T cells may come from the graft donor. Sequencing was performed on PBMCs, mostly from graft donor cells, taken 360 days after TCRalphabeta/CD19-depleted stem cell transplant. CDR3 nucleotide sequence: TGTGCCACCAGTGATTACTTAGCGGGACAGGGGCCTTCGGGTGCTTATGAGCAGTTCTTC. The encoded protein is CATSDYLAGQGPSGAYEQFF.